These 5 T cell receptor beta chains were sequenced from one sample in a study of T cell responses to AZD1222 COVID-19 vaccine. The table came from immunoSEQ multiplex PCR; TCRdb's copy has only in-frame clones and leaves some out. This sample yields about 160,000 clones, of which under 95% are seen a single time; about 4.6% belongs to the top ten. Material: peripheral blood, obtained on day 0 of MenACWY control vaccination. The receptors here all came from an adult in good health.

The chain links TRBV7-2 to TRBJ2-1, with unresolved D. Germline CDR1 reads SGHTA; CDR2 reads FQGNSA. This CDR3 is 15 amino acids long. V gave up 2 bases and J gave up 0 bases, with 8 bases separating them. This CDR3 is CASSLSRNSYNEQFF. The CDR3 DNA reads TGTGCCAGCAGCTTATCGCGGAACTCCTACAATGAGCAGTTCTTC.

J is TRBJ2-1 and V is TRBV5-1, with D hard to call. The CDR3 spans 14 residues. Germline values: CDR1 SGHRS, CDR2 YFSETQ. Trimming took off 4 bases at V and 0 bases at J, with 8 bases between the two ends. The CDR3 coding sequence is TGCGCCAGCAGCGGCGGAAGCTCCTACAATGAGCAGTTCTTC. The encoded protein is CASSGGSSYNEQFF.

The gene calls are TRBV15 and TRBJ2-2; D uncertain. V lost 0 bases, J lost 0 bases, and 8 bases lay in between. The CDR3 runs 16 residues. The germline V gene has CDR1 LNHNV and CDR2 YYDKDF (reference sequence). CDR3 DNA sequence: TGTGCCACCAGCAGAGAATCGGCTACGAACACCGGGGAGCTGTTTTTT. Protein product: CATSRESATNTGELFF.

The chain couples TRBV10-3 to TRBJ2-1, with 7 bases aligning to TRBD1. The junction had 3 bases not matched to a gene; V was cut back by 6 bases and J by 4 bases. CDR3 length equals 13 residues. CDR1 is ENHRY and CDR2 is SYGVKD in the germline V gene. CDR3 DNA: TGTGCCATCAGAGTGGGACAGTACAATGAGCAGTTCTTC. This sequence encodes CAIRVGQYNEQFF.

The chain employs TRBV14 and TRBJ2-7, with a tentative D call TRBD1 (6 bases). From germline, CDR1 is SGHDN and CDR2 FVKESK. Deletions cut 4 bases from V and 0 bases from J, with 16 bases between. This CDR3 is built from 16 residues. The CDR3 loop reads CASSPESGTYSYEQYF. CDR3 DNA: TGTGCCAGCAGCCCCGAAAGTGGGACATACTCCTACGAGCAGTACTTC. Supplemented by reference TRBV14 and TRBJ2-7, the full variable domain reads EAGVTQFPSHSVIEKGQTVTLRCDPISGHDNLYWYRRVMGKEIKFLLHFVKESKQDESGMPNNRFLAERTGGTYSTLKVQPAELEDSGVYFCASSPESGTYSYEQYFGPGTRLTVT.